The 4 T cell receptor beta chains in this list originate from one sample, sequenced in a study of T cells in Graves' hyperthyroidism and ophthalmopathy (dated by TCRdb to between 2018 and 2021). Library preparation used multiplex PCR. The sequencer was an Illumina HiSeq 2000. TCR beta CDR3 regions were amplified from RNA transcripts. The TCR CDR3 was subjected to a first round of RT-PCR using the HTBI primer set and the Qiagen OneStep RT-PCR kit. The public reads were reanalyzed by TCRdb: fastp trimming at Q25, MiXCR alignment, in-frame beta chains only. Rows are unified per CDR3 protein, each entry keeping the most common DNA and genes. The sample table shows about 590,000 distinct CDR3 sequences, and over 12% are seen once. Of the sample, about 7% is held by the ten largest clones. The sequencing sample was made of blood. The source of these receptors is a young woman with Graves' ophthalmopathy.

The rearrangement uses TRBV15 and TRBJ1-5; 7 bases map to TRBD1. This CDR3 has 19 residues. Trimming took 1 base from V and 0 from J; bases not matched to a gene: 12. Germline CDR1 reads LNHNV; CDR2 reads YYDKDF (reference sequence). CDR3 residues: CATSRGGQSLGYSNQPQHF. The CDR3 DNA follows: TGTGCCACCAGCAGAGGGGGACAGTCCCTGGGCTATAGCAATCAGCCCCAGCATTTT.

The table lists this clonotype with a few counts. The chain has TRBV7-9 and TRBJ2-5; 9 bases are a match to TRBD1. This CDR3 has 16 amino acids. Germline V CDR1 and CDR2: SEHNR, FQNEAQ (reference sequence). After removal of 6 bases from V and 3 bases from J, the junction contained 11 bases not matched to a gene. CDR3 coding DNA: TGTGCCAGCAGATCGCGTTTACAGGGGGCGAAAGAGACCCAGTACTTC. It translates to CASRSRLQGAKETQYF.

The J gene is TRBJ1-1, the V gene TRBV13; D is ambiguous. The CDR3 consists of 13 residues. Looked up from germline, CDR1 is PRHDT and CDR2 is FYEKMQ (reference sequence). V lost 5 bases, J lost 7 bases, and 14 bases lay in between. In DNA form, the CDR3 reads TGTGCCAGCAGCCAGGTAGGGCCCCGTGAAGCTTTCTTT. Amino acid sequence: CASSQVGPREAFF.

This clonotype was recorded at least ten times. The chain links TRBV24-1 to TRBJ2-2; 9 nucleotides match TRBD1. V was clipped by 4 bases and J by 7 bases; unmatched bases: 9. Germline V gene data show CDR1 as KGHDR and CDR2 as SFDVKD. The CDR3 totals 16 residues. CDR3 region: CATSELDRGGGGELFF. CDR3 DNA sequence: TGTGCCACCAGTGAACTGGACAGGGGAGGGGGCGGGGAGCTGTTTTTT.